One and the same sample provided the 9 T cell receptor beta chains below, sequenced in a study of T cells after yellow fever vaccination (dated by TCRdb to about 2019). Libraries came from 5' RACE. TCRdb lists the instrument as Illumina NovaSeq 6000. The public reads were reprocessed in TCRdb via fastp at Q25 and MiXCR, keeping in-frame beta chains. Entries that share a CDR3 protein sequence are merged under the most common genes and DNA. Counted in this sample were about 340,000 distinct CDR3 sequences; about 4% of them appeared once. Jointly, the top ten make up approximately 25% of the sample. The sample's treatment or condition label, decoded: live attenuated yellow fever vaccine strain. The sequencing here drew on PBMCs, taken 5 days after the yellow fever booster vaccination. The receptors here all came from a young man who received the YFV17D yellow fever vaccine.

V gene TRBV6-1 combines with J gene TRBJ2-7; TRBD1 matches at 7 bases. This CDR3 is built from 13 residues. CDR1 and CDR2 from the germline V gene are MNHNS and SASEGT. Trimming removed 6 bases from V and 3 bases from J; junction bases left unmatched: 5. Written as DNA, the CDR3 is TGTGCCAGCAGGACAGGGCCGAGCTACGAGCAGTACGTC. As protein: CASRTGPSYEQYV.

V usage is TRBV7-2 and J usage is TRBJ1-3; no clear D. CDR1 and CDR2 (germline): SGHTA, FQGNSA. The length of the CDR3 is 14 residues. V shed 3 bases and J shed 0 bases, with 6 bases lying between them. In DNA, the CDR3 is TGTGCCAGCAGCTTTGCGGTCTCTGGAAACACCATATATTTT. It encodes CASSFAVSGNTIYF.

The V call is TRBV7-9, the J call TRBJ1-4, with 7 positions matching TRBD1. V shed 3 bases and J 2 bases; nucleotides not matched to a gene: 6. This CDR3 spans 16 amino acids. Germline V gene data show CDR1 as SEHNR and CDR2 as FQNEAQ (reference sequence). The CDR3 DNA is TGTGCCAGCAGCTTGGCTAAGACAGGGACTAATGAAAAACTGTTTTTT. It encodes CASSLAKTGTNEKLFF.

The chain is built from TRBV5-1 and TRBJ2-1; 9 bases match TRBD2. CDR3 length: 15 residues. V lost 1 base to trimming and J lost 4 bases; unmatched junction nucleotides: 3. CDR1 and CDR2 from the germline V gene are SGHRS and YFSETQ. DNA for the CDR3: TGCGCCAGCAGCTTGACTAGCGGGTTTTACAATGAGCAGTTCTTC. Protein: CASSLTSGFYNEQFF.

This clonotype showed up just a few times. V and J are TRBV7-2 and TRBJ1-1; D is undetermined. Per the germline V gene, CDR1 is SGHTA and CDR2 is FQGNSA. V was shortened by 6 bases and J by 1 base, with 9 bases between the two germline ends. CDR3 length: 13 residues. The CDR3 spells CASSPDANTEAFF. CDR3 DNA sequence: TGTGCCAGCAGTCCAGATGCGAACACTGAAGCTTTCTTT.

The chain joins TRBV5-1 to TRBJ2-3; tentative D call: TRBD1 (6 bases). Trimming removed 2 bases at V and 5 bases at J, with 12 bases between. The CDR3 runs to 14 residues. The germline V gene encodes CDR1 SGHRS and CDR2 YFSETQ. CDR3 residues: CASSFQGNGDTQYF. The CDR3 DNA is TGCGCCAGCAGCTTCCAGGGGAACGGAGATACGCAGTATTTT.

This clonotype was observed a handful of times. The genes are TRBV27 and TRBJ2-6; D possibly corresponds to TRBD1 (6 bases). The germline V gene has CDR1 MNHEY and CDR2 SMNVEV (reference sequence). This CDR3 spans 18 amino acids. V gave up 6 bases and J gave up 0 bases, with 18 bases separating them. CDR3: CASRQRTARSSGANVLTF. CDR3 bases: TGTGCCAGCAGGCAGAGGACAGCCAGAAGCTCTGGGGCCAACGTCCTGACTTTC. Together with reference TRBV27 and TRBJ2-6, the CDR3 gives the full variable domain: EAQVTQNPRYLITVTGKKLTVTCSQNMNHEYMSWYRQDPGLGLRQIYYSMNVEVTDKGDVPEGYKVSRKEKRNFPLILESPSPNQTSLYFCASRQRTARSSGANVLTFGAGSRLTVL.

The chain carries TRBV24-1 and TRBJ1-1; the D is unclear. Germline CDR1 KGHDR, CDR2 SFDVKD. CDR3 length: 13 amino acids. Trimming shortened V by 7 bases and J by 4 bases, and 12 bases separated the two germline ends. The CDR3 DNA is TGTGCCACCAGAGGCACGGACCGCACTGAAGCTTTCTTT. As protein: CATRGTDRTEAFF.

A single count supports this clonotype. A much larger clone lies one base from this, so it may be a read error. The chain couples TRBV9 to TRBJ2-3; D gene uncertain. Germline CDR1 reads SGDLS; CDR2 reads YYNGEE. The CDR3 spans 12 residues. In DNA form, the CDR3 reads TGTGCCGGCAGCGTTACATCAGATACGCAGTATTTT. It translates to CAGSVTSDTQYF.